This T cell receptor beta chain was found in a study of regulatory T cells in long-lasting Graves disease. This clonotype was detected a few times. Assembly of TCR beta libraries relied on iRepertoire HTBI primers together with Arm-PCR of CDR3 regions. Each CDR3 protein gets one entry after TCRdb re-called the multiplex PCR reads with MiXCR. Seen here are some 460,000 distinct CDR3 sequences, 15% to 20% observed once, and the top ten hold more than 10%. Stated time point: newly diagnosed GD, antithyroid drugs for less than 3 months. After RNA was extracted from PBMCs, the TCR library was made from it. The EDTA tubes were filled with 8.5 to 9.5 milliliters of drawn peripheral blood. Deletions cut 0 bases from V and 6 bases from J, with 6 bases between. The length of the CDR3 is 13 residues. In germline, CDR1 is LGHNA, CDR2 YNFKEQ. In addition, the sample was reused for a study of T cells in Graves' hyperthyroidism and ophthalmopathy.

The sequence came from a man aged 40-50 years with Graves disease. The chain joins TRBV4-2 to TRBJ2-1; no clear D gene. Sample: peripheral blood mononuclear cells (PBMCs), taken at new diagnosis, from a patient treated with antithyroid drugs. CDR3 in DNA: TGTGCCAGCAGCCAAGAGCTCCTCAATGAGCAGTTCTTC. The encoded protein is CASSQELLNEQFF.